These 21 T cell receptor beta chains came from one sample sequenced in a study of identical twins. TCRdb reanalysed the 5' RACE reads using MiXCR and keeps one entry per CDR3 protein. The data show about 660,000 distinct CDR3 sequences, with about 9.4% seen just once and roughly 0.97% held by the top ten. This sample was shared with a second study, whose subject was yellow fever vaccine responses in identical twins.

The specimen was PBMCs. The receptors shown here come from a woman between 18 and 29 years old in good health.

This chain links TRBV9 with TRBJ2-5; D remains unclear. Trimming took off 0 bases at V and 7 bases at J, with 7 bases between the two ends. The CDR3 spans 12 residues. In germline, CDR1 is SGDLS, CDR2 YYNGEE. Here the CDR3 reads CASSVAEGTQYF. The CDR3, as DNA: TGTGCCAGCAGCGTAGCGGAAGGGACCCAGTACTTC. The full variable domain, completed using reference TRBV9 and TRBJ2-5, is DSGVTQTPKHLITATGQRVTLRCSPRSGDLSVYWYQQSLDQGLQFLIQYYNGEERAKGNILERFSAQQFPDLHSELNLSSLELGDSALYFCASSVAEGTQYFGPGTRLLVL.

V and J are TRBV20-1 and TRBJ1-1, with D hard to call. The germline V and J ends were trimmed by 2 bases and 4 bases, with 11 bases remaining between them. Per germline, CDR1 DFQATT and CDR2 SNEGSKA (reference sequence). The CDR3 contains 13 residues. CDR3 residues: CSARREGGTEAFF. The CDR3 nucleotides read TGCAGTGCTAGAAGGGAGGGAGGCACTGAAGCTTTCTTT.

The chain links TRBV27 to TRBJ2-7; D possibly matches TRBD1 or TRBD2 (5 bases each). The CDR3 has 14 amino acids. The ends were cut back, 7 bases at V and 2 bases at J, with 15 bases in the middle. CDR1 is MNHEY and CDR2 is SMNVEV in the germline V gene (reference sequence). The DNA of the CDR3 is TGTGCCAGCACCCTAGGTCGGGGCCCCTACGAGCAGTACTTC. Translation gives CASTLGRGPYEQYF.

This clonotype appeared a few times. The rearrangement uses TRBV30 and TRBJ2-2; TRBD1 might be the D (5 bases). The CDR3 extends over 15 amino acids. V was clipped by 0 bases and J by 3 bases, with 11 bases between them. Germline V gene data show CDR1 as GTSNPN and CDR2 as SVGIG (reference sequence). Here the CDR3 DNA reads TGTGCCTGGAGTGTTGCAGGGCGGTACACCGGGGAGCTGTTTTTT. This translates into CAWSVAGRYTGELFF.

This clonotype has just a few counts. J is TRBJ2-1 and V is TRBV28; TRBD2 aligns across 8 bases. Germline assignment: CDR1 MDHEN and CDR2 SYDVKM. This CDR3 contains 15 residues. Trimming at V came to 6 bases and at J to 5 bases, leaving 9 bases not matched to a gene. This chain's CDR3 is CASRTGGDPHNEQFF. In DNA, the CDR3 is TGTGCCAGCAGGACGGGGGGGGACCCCCACAATGAGCAGTTCTTC.

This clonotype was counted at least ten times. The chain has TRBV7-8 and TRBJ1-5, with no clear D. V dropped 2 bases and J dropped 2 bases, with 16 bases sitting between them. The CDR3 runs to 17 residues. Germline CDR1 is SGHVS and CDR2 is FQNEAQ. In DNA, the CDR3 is TGTGCCAGCAGCTTAAGAAAAATGTTGCGGGGCAATCAGCCCCAGCATTTT. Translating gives CASSLRKMLRGNQPQHF.

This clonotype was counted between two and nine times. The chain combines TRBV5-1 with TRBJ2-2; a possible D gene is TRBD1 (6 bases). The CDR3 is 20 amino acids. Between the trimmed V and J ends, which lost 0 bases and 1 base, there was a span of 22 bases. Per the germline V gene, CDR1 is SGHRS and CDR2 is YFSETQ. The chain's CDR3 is CASSLGAPLTGRVNTGELFF. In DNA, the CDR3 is TGCGCCAGCAGCTTGGGGGCCCCCTTGACAGGAAGAGTGAACACCGGGGAGCTGTTTTTT. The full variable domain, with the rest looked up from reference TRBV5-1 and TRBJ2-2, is KAGVTQTPRYLIKTRGQQVTLSCSPISGHRSVSWYQQTPGQGLQFLFEYFSETQRNKGNFPGRFSGRQFSNSRSEMNVSTLELGDSALYLCASSLGAPLTGRVNTGELFFGEGSRLTVL.

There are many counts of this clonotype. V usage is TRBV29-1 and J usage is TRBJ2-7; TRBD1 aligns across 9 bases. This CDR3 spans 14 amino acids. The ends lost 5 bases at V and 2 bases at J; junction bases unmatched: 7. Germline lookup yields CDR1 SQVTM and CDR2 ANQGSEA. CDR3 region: CSVTGTGLTYEQYF. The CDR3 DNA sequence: TGCAGCGTTACAGGGACAGGGTTGACCTACGAGCAGTACTTC.

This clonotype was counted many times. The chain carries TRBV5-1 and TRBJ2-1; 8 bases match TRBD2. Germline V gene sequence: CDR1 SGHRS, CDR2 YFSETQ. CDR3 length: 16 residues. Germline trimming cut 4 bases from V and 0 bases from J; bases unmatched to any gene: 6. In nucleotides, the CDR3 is TGCGCCAGCAGCCTGGTACTAGCGGTCTCCTACAATGAGCAGTTCTTC. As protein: CASSLVLAVSYNEQFF.

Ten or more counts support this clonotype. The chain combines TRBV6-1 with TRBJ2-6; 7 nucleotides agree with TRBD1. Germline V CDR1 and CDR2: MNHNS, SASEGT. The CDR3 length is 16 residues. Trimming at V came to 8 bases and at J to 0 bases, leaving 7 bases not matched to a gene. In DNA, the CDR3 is TGTGCCAGCGGGGGACAGCTCGGCTCTGGGGCCAACGTCCTGACTTTC. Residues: CASGGQLGSGANVLTF.

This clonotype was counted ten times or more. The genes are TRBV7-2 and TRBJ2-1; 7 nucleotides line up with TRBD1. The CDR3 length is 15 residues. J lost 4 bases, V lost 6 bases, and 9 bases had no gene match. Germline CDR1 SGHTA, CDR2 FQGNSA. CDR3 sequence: CASRNDREIYNEQFF. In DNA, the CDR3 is TGTGCCAGCAGGAACGACAGGGAGATATACAATGAGCAGTTCTTC.

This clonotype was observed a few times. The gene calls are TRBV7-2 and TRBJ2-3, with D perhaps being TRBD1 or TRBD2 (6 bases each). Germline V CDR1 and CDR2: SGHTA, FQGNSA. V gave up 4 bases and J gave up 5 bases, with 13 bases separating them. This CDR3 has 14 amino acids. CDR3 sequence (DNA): TGTGCCAGCAGCTCCATGGGGGGCTTAGATACGCAGTATTTT. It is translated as CASSSMGGLDTQYF.

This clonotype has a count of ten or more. The CDR3 loop reads CASSLDEIQYF. The CDR3 bases are TGTGCCAGCAGCTTAGACGAGATTCAGTACTTC. The gene calls are TRBV7-2 and TRBJ2-4; D gene unclear. V lost 1 base and J lost 10, with 5 bases in between. CDR1 and CDR2 (germline): SGHTA, FQGNSA. The CDR3 length is 11 residues.

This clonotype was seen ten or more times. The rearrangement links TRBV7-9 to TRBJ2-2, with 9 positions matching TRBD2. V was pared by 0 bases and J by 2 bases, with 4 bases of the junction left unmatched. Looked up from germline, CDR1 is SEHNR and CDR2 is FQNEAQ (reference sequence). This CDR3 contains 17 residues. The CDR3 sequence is CASSLAAGGINTGELFF. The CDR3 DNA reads TGTGCCAGCAGCTTAGCGGCGGGGGGGATCAACACCGGGGAGCTGTTTTTT.

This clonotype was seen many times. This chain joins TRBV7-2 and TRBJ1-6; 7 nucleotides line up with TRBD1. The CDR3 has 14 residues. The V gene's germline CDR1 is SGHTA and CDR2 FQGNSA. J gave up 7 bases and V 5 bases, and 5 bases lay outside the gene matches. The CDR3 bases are TGTGCCAGCAGCATCCGGGACAGCAATTCACCCCTCCACTTT. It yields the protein CASSIRDSNSPLHF. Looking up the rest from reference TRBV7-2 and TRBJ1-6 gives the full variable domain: GAGVSQSPSNKVTEKGKDVELRCDPISGHTALYWYRQSLGQGLEFLIYFQGNSAPDKSGLPSDRFSAERTGGSVSTLTIQRTQQEDSAVYLCASSIRDSNSPLHFGNGTRLTVT.

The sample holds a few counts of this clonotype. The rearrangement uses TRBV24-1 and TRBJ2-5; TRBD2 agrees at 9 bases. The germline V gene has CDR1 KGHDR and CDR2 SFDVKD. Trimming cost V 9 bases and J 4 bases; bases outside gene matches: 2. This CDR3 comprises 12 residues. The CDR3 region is CATAGLAETQYF. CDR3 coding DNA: TGTGCCACCGCGGGACTAGCAGAGACCCAGTACTTC.

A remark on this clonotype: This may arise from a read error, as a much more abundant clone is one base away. This CDR3 reads CSVEDPGKSTSETQYF. As DNA, the CDR3 is TGCAGCGTTGAAGATCCTGGCAAGAGTACCTCGGAGACCCAGTACTTC. J is TRBJ2-5 and V is TRBV29-1; D gene unclear. The CDR3 extends over 16 amino acids. The V end lost 0 bases, the J end lost 5 bases, and 19 bases lay between the germline ends. CDR1 is SQVTM, CDR2 ANQGSEA, per germline.

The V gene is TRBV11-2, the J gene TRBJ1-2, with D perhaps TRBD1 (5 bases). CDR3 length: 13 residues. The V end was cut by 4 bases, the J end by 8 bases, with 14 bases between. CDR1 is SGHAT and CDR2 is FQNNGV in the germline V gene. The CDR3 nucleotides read TGTGCCAGCAGCTCCGACAGATCAGGCGGCTACACCTTC. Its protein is CASSSDRSGGYTF. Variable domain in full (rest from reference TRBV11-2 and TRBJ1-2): EAGVAQSPRYKIIEKRQSVAFWCNPISGHATLYWYQQILGQGPKLLIQFQNNGVVDDSQLPKDRFSAERLKGVDSTLKIQPAKLEDSAVYLCASSSDRSGGYTFGSGTRLTVV.

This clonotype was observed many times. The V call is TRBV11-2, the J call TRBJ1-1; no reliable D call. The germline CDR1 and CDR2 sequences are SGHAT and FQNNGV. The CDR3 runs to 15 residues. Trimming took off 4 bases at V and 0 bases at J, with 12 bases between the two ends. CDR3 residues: CASSSRVGLNTEAFF. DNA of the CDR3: TGTGCCAGCAGCTCCCGAGTGGGTCTGAACACTGAAGCTTTCTTT.

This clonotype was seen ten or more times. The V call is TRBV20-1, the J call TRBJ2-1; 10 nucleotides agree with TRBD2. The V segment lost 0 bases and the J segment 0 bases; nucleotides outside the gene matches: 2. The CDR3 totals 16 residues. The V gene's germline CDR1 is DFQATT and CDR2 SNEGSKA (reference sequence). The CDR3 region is CSARDTSGNSYNEQFF. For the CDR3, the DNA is TGCAGTGCTAGAGATACTAGCGGGAACTCCTACAATGAGCAGTTCTTC.

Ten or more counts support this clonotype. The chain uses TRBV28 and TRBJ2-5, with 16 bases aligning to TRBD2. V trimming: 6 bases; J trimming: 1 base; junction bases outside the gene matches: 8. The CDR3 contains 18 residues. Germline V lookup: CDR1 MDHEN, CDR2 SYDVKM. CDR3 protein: CASSKGLAGGPVQETQYF. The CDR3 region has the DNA TGTGCCAGCAGCAAGGGACTAGCGGGAGGGCCCGTCCAAGAGACCCAGTACTTC.